The clone carrying this TCR beta chain was recorded only once. Trimming removed 4 bases from V and 2 bases from J, with 14 bases in between. The length of the CDR3 is 14 residues. Germline assignment: CDR1 GTSNPN and CDR2 SVGIG (reference sequence). Amplification used 60 Vbeta primers and 13 Jbeta primers. This table comes from immunoSEQ multiplex PCR, and its TCRdb copy is limited to in-frame clones, with some not included. The table lists 99,000 or so clones, approximately 84% of them singletons, with roughly 5% in the top ten. This specimen belongs to a study of cytomegalovirus exposure and HLA in healthy donors. Study background: Within the Caucasian-associated ancestry cluster were roughly 79% of the roughly 430 genotyped donors.

The donors were healthy bone marrow donors. This TCR came from a male donor in good health and CMV-seronegative. Input material: PBMCs. This chain connects TRBV30 to TRBJ1-1, with unresolved D. CDR3: CAWTRVRLNTEAFF. In DNA form, the CDR3 reads TGTGCCTGGACCCGGGTGCGTCTTAACACTGAAGCTTTCTTT.